Shown below are 3 T cell receptor beta chains from a single sample sequenced in a study of T cell changes during pregnancy in multiple sclerosis. This table comes from immunoSEQ multiplex PCR, and its TCRdb copy is limited to in-frame clones, with some not included. The data contain about 49,000 clones, about 90% of them singletons. The source was peripheral blood, collected after pregnancy. These receptor sequences come from a female donor in good health, enrolled as a control in a pregnancy study.

The chain has TRBV5-5 and TRBJ2-7, with TRBD1 as a possible D gene (6 bases). Germline V gives CDR1 SGHKS, CDR2 YYEKEE (reference sequence). V was pared by 1 base and J by 3 bases, with 14 bases between. This CDR3 is built from 15 residues. The CDR3 DNA reads TGTGCCAGCAGCTTGAGGGACAAGGAGTACTACGAGCAGTACTTC. Translation gives CASSLRDKEYYEQYF.

CDR3 coding DNA: TGTGCCACCCACCACACGTTTAACACCGGGGAGCTGTTTTTT. It yields the protein CATHHTFNTGELFF. The V call is TRBV5-4, the J call TRBJ2-2; D remains unclear. CDR1 SGHNT and CDR2 YYREEE come from the germline V gene (reference sequence). The CDR3 covers 14 residues. The V gene lost 9 bases and the J gene lost 2 bases, with 14 bases spanning the gap.

The rearrangement joins TRBV10-3 to TRBJ2-1; the match to TRBD2 covers 9 bases. Germline V gene data show CDR1 as ENHRY and CDR2 as SYGVKD. Trimming took 2 bases from V and 1 from J; bases not matched to a gene: 0. The CDR3 sequence is 15 residues long. CDR3 amino acids: CAISEAGGSYNEQFF. In DNA, the CDR3 is TGTGCCATCAGTGAGGCGGGGGGGTCCTACAATGAGCAGTTCTTC.